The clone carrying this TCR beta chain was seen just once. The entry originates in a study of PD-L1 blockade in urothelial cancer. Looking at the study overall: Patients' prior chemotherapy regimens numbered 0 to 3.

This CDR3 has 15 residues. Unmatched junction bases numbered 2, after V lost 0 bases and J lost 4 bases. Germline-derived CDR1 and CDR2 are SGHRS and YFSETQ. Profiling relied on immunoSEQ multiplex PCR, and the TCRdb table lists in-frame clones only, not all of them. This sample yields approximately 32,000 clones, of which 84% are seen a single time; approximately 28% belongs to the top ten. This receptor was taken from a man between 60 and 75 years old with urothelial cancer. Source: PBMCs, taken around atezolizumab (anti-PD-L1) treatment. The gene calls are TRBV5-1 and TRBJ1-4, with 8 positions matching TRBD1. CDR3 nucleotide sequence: TGCGCCAGCAGCTTGGGGACAGGGAATAATGAAAAACTGTTTTTT. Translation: CASSLGTGNNEKLFF.